This TCR beta chain was obtained from a study of cytomegalovirus exposure and HLA in healthy donors. The PCR made use of 60 Vbeta and 13 Jbeta primers. Data came from immunoSEQ multiplex PCR; TCRdb stores just in-frame clones and leaves some out. Its table lists 70,000 or so clones. This TCR was sampled from a man between 35 and 55 years old in good health and CMV-seronegative. Sequenced input: PBMCs.

The CDR3 nucleotides read TGTGCCAGCAGTGGAGACCAGGGGCAAGAGACCCAGTACTTC. This gives the protein CASSGDQGQETQYF. The chain links TRBV2 to TRBJ2-5; maybe TRBD1 (6 bases). Trimming left V 4 bases short and J 2 bases short, with 11 bases between. CDR3 size: 14 residues. Germline-derived CDR1 and CDR2 are SNHLY and FYNNEI.